The sequence of this T cell receptor (beta chain) was determined in a study of blood T cell repertoires in COVID-19 (dated by TCRdb to 2020 to 2021). About the full investigation: Samples from collaborators originated in the United States, Italy and Spain and spanned both the acute and convalescent phases of COVID-19. The prospective study material was composed of cDNA or gDNA derived from T cells, B-cell-depleted T cells, or PBMCs. Subjects who had been exposed to COVID-19, were actively infected with it, or had recovered from it provided the deeply sampled blood TCRbeta repertoires that made up the dataset. The repertoires were released in a freely available public database meant as a resource for research on the immune response to SARS-CoV-2. Samples came from the ongoing ImmuneRACE study (first 160 participants) plus 1,254 subjects from 6 global collaborators. Nearly every sample came with metadata listing a de-identified subject ID, COVID-19 status, age in years and sex. Where available, HLA class I and class II types were taken from metadata supplied by the sample provider and were not determined by assay-based typing.

TCRbeta CDR3 regions were amplified from genomic DNA by means of the immunoSEQ Assay, a bias-controlled multiplex PCR. Turning to the authors' computational methods: Nucleated cell counts per sample were estimated from amplification of reference gene primers within the assay. To quantify the absolute abundance of each unique TCRbeta CDR3 rearrangement, sequence reads were collapsed and filtered. Productive Simpson clonality was computed per sample as the square root of Simpson's diversity index over productive rearrangements. Entries here come from immuneACCESS through TCRdb and include only in-frame sequences with V and J called. Some clones fail to appear in such tables; in the studies checked, an unresolved V gene covers under half of the shortfall, and the cause of the remainder is unknown. V, J and clone size were drawn from that table, and D and trimming were deduced from the DNA. The sample data list 250,000 to 300,000 clones, and more than 85% of these were observed just once. Jointly, the top ten make up roughly 5.1% of the sample.

Beyond this particular receptor, the publication reports: How much clinical and demographic metadata was included differed by source and by participant, and the metadata was provided uncurated.

V is clipped by 4 bases and J by 7 bases, and the sequence between their germline boundaries is 14 bases long. Its CDR3 holds 14 amino acids, cysteine through phenylalanine. The CDR3 DNA has 42 bases and is translated from base 1. The germline V gene (reference sequence) specifies LGHDT as CDR1 and YNNKEL as CDR2. As regards this clone: No cognate antigen has been identified for it. Per-base quality was not reported, and no clone a single base away is much larger than it.

Each collaborating institution followed its own protocols to collect whole blood in K2EDTA tubes. For TCRbeta analysis, collaborators shipped samples as frozen whole blood, isolated PBMCs, or DNA extracted from either of those sample types. Sequences were obtained from peripheral blood. Recombination linked TRBV3-1 (or the pseudogene TRBV3-2) to TRBJ1-5; the D gene is perhaps TRBD1, on 5 matching bases. The TCR sequence derives from a man between 35 and 55 years old with acute or convalescent COVID-19. The encoded CDR3 is CASSPIRVGQPQHF. The nucleotides read TGTGCCAGCAGCCCCATCAGGGTTGGACAGCCCCAGCATTTT.